A single T cell receptor beta chain is shown here with its context. Its antigen remains unknown. This sample was included in a study of T cell responses to AZD1222 COVID-19 vaccine. The assay was immunoSEQ multiplex PCR, and TCRdb's table has in-frame clones only and misses some. Seen here are approximately 140,000 clones, 90% to 95% observed once, and the top ten hold 1.3%. General study results and limits: After the peak T cell response, and only then, were repertoires sampled. Regions 160-218 and 743-854 dominated among vaccine-associated CD4 TCRs spanning spike. Within unmutated variant regions lay the reported targets of nearly half of spike-specific TCRs.

Germline V gene sequence: CDR1 SGDLS, CDR2 YYNGEE. The CDR3 extends over 16 amino acids. V was trimmed by 0 bases and J by 4 bases, leaving 11 bases between them. The specimen was peripheral blood, collected on day 0 of AZD1222 vaccination. This chain connects TRBV9 to TRBJ1-6; D not resolved. The source is an adult in good health. Here the CDR3 reads CASSVGQAPYNSPLHF. DNA of the CDR3: TGTGCCAGCAGCGTAGGTCAGGCCCCATATAATTCACCCCTCCACTTT.